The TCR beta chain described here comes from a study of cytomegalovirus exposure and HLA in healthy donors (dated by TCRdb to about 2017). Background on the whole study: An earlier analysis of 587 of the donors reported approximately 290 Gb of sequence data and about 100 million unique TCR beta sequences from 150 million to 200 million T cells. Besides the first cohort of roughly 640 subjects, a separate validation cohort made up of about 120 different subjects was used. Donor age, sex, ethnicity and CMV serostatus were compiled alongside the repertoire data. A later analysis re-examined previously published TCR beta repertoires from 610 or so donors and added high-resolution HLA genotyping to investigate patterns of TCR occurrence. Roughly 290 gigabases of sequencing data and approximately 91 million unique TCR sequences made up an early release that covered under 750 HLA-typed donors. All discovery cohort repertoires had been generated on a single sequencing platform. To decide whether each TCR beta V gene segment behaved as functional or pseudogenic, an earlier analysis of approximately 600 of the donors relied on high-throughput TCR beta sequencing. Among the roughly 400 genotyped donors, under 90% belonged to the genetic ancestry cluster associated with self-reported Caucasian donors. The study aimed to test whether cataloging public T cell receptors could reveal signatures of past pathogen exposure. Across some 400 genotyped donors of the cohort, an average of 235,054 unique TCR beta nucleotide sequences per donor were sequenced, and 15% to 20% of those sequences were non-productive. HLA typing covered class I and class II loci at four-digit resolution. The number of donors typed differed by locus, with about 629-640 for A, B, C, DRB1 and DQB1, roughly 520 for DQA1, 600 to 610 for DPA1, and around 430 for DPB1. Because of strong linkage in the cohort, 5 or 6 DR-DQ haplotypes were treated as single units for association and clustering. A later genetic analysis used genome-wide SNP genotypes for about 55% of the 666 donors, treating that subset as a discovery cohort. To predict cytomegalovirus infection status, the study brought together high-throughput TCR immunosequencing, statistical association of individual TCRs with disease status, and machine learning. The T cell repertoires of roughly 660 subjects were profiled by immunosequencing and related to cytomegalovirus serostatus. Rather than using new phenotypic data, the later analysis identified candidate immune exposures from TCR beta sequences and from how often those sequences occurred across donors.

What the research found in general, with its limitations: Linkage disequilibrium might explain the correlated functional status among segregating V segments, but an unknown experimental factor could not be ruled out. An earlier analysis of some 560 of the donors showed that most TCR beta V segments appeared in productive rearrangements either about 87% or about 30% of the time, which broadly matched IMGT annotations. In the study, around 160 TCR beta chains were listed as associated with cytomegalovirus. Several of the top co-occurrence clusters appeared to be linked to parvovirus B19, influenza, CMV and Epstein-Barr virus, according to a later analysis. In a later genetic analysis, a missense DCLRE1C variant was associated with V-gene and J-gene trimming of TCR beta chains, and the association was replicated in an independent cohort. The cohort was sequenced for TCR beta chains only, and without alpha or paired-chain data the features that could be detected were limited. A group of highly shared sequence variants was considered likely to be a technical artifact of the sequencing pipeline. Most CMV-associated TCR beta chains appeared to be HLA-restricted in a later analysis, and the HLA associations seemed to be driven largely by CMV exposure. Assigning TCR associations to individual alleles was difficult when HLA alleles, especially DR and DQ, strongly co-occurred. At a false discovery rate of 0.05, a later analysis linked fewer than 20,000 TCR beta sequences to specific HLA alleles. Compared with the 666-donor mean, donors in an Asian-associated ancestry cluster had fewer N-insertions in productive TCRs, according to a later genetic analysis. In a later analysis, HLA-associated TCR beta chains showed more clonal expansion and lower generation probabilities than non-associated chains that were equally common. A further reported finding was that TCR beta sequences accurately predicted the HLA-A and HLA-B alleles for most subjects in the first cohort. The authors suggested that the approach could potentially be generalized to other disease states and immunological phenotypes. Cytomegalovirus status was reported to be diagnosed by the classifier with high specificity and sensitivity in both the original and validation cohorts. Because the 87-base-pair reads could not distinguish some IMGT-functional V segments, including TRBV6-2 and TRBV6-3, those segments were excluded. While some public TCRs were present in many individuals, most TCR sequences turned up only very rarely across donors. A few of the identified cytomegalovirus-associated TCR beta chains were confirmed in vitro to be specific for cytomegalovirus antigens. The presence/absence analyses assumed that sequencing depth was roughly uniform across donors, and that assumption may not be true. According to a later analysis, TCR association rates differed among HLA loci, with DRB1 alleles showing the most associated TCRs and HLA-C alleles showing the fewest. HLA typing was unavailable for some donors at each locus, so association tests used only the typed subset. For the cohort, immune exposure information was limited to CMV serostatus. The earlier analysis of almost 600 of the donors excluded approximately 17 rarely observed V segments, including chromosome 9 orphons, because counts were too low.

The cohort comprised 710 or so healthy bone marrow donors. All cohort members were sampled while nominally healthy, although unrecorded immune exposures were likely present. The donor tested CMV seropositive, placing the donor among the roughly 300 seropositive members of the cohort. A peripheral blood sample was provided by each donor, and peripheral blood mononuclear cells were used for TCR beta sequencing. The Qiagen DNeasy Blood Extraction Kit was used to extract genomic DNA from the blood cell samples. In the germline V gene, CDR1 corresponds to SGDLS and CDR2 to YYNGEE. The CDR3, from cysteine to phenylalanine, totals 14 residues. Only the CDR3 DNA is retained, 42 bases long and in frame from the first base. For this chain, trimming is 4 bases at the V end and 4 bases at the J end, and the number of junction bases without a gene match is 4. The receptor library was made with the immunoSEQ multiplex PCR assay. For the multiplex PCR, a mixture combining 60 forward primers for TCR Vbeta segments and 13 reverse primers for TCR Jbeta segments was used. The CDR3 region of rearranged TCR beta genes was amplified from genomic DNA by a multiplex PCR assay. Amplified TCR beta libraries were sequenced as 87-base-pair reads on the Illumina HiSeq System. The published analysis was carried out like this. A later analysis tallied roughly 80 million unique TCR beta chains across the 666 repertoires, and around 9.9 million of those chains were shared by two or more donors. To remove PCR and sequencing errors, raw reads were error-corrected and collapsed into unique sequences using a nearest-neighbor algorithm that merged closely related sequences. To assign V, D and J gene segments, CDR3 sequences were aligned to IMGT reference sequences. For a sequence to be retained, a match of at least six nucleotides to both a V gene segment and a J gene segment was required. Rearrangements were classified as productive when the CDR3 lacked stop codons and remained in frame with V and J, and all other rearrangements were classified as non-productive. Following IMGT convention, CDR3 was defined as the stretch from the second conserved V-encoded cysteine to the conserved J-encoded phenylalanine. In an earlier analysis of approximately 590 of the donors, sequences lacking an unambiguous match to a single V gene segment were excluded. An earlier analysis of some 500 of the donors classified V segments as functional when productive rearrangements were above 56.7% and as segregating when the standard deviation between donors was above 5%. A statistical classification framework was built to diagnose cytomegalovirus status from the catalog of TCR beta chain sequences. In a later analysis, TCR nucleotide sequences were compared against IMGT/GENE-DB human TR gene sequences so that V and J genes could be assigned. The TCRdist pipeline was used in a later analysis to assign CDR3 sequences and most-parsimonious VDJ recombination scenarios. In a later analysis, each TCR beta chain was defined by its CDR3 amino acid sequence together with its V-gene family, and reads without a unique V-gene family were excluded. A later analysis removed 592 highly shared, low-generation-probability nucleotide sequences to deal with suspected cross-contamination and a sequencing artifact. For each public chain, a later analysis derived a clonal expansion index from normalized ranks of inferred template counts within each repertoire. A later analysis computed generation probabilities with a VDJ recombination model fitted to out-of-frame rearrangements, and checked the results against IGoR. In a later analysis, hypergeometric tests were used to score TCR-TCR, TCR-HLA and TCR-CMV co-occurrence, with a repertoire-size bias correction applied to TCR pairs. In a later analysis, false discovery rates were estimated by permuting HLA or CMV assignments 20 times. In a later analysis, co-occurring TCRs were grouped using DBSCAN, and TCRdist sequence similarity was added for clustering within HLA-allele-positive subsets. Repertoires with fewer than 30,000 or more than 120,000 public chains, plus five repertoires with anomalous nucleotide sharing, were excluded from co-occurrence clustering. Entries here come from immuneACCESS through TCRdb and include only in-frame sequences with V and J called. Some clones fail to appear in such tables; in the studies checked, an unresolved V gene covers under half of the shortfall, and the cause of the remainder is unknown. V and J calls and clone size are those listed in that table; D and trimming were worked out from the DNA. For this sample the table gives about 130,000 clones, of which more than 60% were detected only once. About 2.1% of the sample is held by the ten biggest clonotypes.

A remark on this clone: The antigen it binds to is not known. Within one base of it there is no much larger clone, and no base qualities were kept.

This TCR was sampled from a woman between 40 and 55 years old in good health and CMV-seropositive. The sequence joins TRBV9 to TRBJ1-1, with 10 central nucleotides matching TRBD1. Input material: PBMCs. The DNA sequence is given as TGTGCCAGCAGCAGAGGGACAGGGGCCACTGAAGCTTTCTTT. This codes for CASSRGTGATEAFF.